Listed here is a single TCR beta chain. It lacks a known antigen. Base qualities are not provided; no much larger clone lies one nucleotide away. Collaborating institutions collected whole blood in K2EDTA tubes following their own protocols. For TCRbeta analysis, collaborator samples were shipped as frozen whole blood, as isolated PBMCs, or as DNA extracted from either sample type. TCRbeta CDR3 regions were amplified from genomic DNA using the immunoSEQ Assay, a bias-controlled multiplex PCR. For the original study's pipeline: Within the assay, amplification of reference gene primers was used to estimate how many nucleated cells each sample contained. Sequence reads were collapsed and filtered to measure the absolute abundance of every unique TCRbeta CDR3 rearrangement. For each sample, productive Simpson clonality was calculated as the square root of Simpson's diversity index across productive rearrangements. Imported from immuneACCESS, the table was reduced by TCRdb to in-frame sequences with V and J called. These copies leave out some clones; in studies compared against another copy, an unresolved V gene accounts for under half, and the cause of the remainder is not known. Clone size and the V and J calls come from that table; the DNA yielded D and trimming. The sample contains under 30,000 clones, about 85% of them found a single time. The ten most abundant clones make up about a tenth of the sample.

The data stem from a study of blood T cell repertoires in COVID-19 (dated by TCRdb to about 2020). General notes on the study: The collaborator samples originated in the United States, Italy and Spain and spanned the acute and convalescent phases of COVID-19. The material from the prospective study consisted of cDNA or gDNA derived from T cells, B-cell-depleted T cells, or PBMCs. Subjects who had been exposed to COVID-19, were actively infected with it, or had recovered from it provided the deeply sampled blood TCRbeta repertoires that made up the dataset. The repertoires were made available in a free public database intended to serve as a resource for research on the immune response to SARS-CoV-2. Samples were obtained from the ongoing ImmuneRACE study (first 160 participants) and from over 1,000 subjects provided by 6 global collaborators. The sample metadata nearly always contained a de-identified subject ID, COVID-19 status, age in years and sex. Where available, HLA class I and class II types were taken from metadata supplied by the sample provider and were not determined by assay-based typing. General findings and caveats noted by the study authors: The quantity of clinical and demographic metadata differed by source and by participant and was supplied without curation.

The CDR3 goes from the cysteine to the phenylalanine over 13 residues. Only the CDR3 region is kept as DNA, spanning 39 bases read in frame from base 1. Based on the germline V gene (reference sequence), the CDR1 and CDR2 sequences are WNHNN and SYGVQD. V is pared back by 4 bases and J by 9 bases, with 13 bases lying between the germline termini. Sequenced material: peripheral blood. The chain couples TRBV10-1 to TRBJ2-1; TRBD2 could be the D gene, as 6 bases match. The TCR sequence derives from a human donor in a cohort sampled during active COVID-19. The CDR3 protein: CASSADGRGEQFF. In nucleotide form, the sequence is TGCGCCAGCAGTGCAGACGGGAGAGGTGAGCAGTTCTTC.